The present entry profiles one T cell receptor (beta chain) with its context. Antigen unknown. The same CDR3 also results from other DNA sequences found in this sample. J lost 1 base, V lost 3 bases, and 3 bases had no gene match. Per the germline V gene, CDR1 is MNHEY and CDR2 is SMNVEV (reference sequence). This CDR3 is built from 14 residues. The sample belongs to a study of shared clonotypes between healthy human individuals. For the study at large: The plates for each donor numbered three CD4 naive, three CD4 memory, two CD8 naive and one CD8 memory.

Selected positively for CCR7 and CD45RO-negative, naive CD8 cells excluded terminally differentiated effector memory CD45RA+ cells. Once extracted for a subset, genomic DNA was divided evenly among several immunoSEQ plates. Sorted-subset replicate PCR reactions contained 200 ng DNA, corresponding to some 28,000 T cell genomes. Data came from immunoSEQ multiplex PCR; TCRdb stores just in-frame clones and leaves some out. There are around 1.9 million clones in the sample; just under 95% occur only once, and under 2% lies in the top ten. General study results and limits: Large depth notwithstanding, sorted-subset sequencing proved incomplete by rarefaction.

The specimen was naive CD8+ T cells from PBMCs. The receptor's source is a man aged 18 to 29 in good health. Some clones in this sample may be carry-over from other donors' samples. The J gene is TRBJ2-7, the V gene TRBV27, with 7 nucleotides matching TRBD1. The CDR3 DNA follows: TGTGCCAGCAGTTTCCGGGACAGTTCCTACGAGCAGTACTTC. Translation: CASSFRDSSYEQYF.